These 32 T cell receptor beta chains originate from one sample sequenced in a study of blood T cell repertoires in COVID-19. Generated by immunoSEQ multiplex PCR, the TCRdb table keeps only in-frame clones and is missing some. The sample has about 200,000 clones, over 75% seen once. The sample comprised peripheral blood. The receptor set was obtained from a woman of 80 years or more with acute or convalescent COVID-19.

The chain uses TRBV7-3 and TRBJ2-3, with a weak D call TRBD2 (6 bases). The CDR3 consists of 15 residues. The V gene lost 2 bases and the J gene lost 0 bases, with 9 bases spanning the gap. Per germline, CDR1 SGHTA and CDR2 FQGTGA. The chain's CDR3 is CASSLAGISTDTQYF. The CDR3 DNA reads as TGTGCCAGCAGCTTAGCGGGAATTAGCACAGATACGCAGTATTTT. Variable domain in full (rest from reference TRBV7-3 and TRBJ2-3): GAGVSQTPSNKVTEKGKYVELRCDPISGHTALYWYRQSLGQGPEFLIYFQGTGAADDSGLPNDRFFAVRPEGSVSTLKIQRTERGDSAVYLCASSLAGISTDTQYFGPGTRLTVL.

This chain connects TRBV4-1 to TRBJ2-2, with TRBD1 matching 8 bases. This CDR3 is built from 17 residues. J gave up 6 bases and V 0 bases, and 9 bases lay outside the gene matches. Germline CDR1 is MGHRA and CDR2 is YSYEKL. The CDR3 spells CASSQDPDRDGAGELFF. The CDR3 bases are TGCGCCAGCAGCCAAGATCCGGACAGGGATGGGGCCGGGGAGCTGTTTTTT.

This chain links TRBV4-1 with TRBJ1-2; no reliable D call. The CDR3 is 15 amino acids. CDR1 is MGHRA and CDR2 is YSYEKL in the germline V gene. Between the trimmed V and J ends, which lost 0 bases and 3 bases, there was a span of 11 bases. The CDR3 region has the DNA TGCGCCAGCAGCCAAGATCCGGGTTGGGACTATGGCTACACCTTC. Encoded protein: CASSQDPGWDYGYTF.

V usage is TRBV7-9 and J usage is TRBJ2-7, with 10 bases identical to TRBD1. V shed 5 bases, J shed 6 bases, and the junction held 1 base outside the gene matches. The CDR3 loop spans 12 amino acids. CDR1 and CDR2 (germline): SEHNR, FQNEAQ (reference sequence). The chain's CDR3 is CASSRDRGEQYF. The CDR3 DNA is TGTGCCAGCAGCCGGGACAGGGGCGAGCAGTACTTC.

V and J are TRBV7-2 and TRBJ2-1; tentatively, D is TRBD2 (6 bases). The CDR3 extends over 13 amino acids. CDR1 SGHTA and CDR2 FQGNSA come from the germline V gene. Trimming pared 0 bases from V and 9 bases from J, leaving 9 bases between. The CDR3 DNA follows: TGTGCCAGCAGCTTAGCGGGACTGGTTGAGCAGTTCTTC. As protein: CASSLAGLVEQFF.

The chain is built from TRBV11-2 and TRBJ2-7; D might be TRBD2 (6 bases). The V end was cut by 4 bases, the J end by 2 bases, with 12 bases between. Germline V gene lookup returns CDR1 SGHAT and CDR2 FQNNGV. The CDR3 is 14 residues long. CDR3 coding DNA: TGTGCCAGCAGCTCCTCCAGCGGGCCCTACGAGCAGTACTTC. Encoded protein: CASSSSSGPYEQYF. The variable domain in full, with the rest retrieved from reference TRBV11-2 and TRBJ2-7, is EAGVAQSPRYKIIEKRQSVAFWCNPISGHATLYWYQQILGQGPKLLIQFQNNGVVDDSQLPKDRFSAERLKGVDSTLKIQPAKLEDSAVYLCASSSSSGPYEQYFGPGTRLTVT.

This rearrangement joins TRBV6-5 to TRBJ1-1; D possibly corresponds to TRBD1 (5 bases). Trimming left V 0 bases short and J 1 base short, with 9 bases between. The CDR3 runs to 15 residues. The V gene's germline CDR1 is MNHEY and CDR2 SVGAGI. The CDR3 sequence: CASSYSGGRNTEAFF. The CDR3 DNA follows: TGTGCCAGCAGTTACTCGGGGGGGAGGAACACTGAAGCTTTCTTT.

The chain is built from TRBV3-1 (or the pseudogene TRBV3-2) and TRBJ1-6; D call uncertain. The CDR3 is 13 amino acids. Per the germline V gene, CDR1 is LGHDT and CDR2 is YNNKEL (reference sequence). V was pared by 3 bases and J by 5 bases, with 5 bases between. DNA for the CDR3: TGTGCCAGCAGCCAGCGAAATAATTCACCCCTCCACTTT. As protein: CASSQRNNSPLHF.

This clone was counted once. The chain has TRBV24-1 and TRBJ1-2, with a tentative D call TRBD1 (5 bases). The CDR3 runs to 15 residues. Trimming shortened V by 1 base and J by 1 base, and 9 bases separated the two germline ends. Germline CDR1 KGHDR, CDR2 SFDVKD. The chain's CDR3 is CATSDFRTHNYGYTF. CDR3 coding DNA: TGTGCCACCAGTGATTTCCGGACACATAACTATGGCTACACCTTC.

The CDR3 bases are TGTGCCAGTAGTACGGGACAGGGGAGCGGGGAGCTGTTTTTT. Protein sequence: CASSTGQGSGELFF. The gene calls are TRBV19 and TRBJ2-2; TRBD1 matches 10 bases. Germline loops: CDR1 LNHDA, CDR2 SQIVND (reference sequence). The CDR3 has 14 residues. J gave up 7 bases and V 4 bases, and 3 bases lay outside the gene matches.

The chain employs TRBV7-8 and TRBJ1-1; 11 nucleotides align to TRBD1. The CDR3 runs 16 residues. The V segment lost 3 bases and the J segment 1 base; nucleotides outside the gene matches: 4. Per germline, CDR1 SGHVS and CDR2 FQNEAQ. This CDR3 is CASSFRDRGGNTEAFF. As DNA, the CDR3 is TGTGCCAGCAGCTTCCGGGACAGGGGGGGGAACACTGAAGCTTTCTTT.

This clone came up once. The CDR3 here is CAKVQTVPDYGYTF. The CDR3 DNA follows: TGTGCCAAAGTTCAGACAGTGCCTGACTATGGCTACACCTTC. This rearrangement joins TRBV21-1 to TRBJ1-2; the table's D call, TRBD1, was not checked against the DNA. TRBV21-1 is described as a pseudogene. There are 14 residues in the CDR3.

The CDR3 nucleotides read TGTGCCAGCAGCGTAGGAGCAGGGTCTACTGAAGCTTTCTTT. Translating gives CASSVGAGSTEAFF. The chain is built from TRBV9 and TRBJ1-1; TRBD1 might be the D (5 bases). Looked up from germline, CDR1 is SGDLS and CDR2 is YYNGEE. Trimming left V 0 bases short and J 5 bases short, with 11 bases between. The CDR3 consists of 14 residues. Full variable domain (remainder filled in from reference TRBV9 and TRBJ1-1): DSGVTQTPKHLITATGQRVTLRCSPRSGDLSVYWYQQSLDQGLQFLIQYYNGEERAKGNILERFSAQQFPDLHSELNLSSLELGDSALYFCASSVGAGSTEAFFGQGTRLTVV.

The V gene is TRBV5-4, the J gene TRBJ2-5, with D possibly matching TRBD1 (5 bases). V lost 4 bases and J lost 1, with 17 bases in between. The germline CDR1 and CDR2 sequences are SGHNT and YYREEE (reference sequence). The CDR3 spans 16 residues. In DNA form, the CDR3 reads TGTGCCAGCAGCGGCCGGACGACAGCCACCCAAGAGACCCAGTACTTC. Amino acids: CASSGRTTATQETQYF.

The CDR3 nucleotides read TGTGCCAGCAGAGGAGACAGGGATACCTATGGCTACACCTTC. Its translation is CASRGDRDTYGYTF. The chain employs TRBV25-1 and TRBJ1-2; 7 positions match TRBD1. Germline V gene sequence: CDR1 MGHDK, CDR2 SYGVNS. This CDR3 spans 14 amino acids. The ends lost 6 bases at V and 4 bases at J; junction bases unmatched: 8.

The CDR3 spells CANRGQGINNEQFF. The CDR3 region has the DNA TGTGCCAACCGGGGACAGGGTATCAACAATGAGCAGTTCTTC. V gene TRBV6-4 combines with J gene TRBJ2-1; 9 nucleotides line up with TRBD1. Unmatched junction bases numbered 9, after V lost 10 bases and J lost 5 bases. The CDR3 has 14 residues. Germline V gene sequence: CDR1 MRHNA, CDR2 SNTAGT.

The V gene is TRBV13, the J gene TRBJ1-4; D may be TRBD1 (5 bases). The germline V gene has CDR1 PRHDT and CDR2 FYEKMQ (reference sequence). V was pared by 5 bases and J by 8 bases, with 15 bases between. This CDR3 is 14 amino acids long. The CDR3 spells CASSPRLSGEKLFF. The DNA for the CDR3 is TGTGCCAGCAGCCCCAGGTTATCAGGGGAAAAACTGTTTTTT.

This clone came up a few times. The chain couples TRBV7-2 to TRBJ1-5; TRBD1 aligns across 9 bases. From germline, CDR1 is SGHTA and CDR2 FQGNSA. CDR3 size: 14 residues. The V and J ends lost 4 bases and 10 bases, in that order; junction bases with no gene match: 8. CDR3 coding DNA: TGTGCCAGCAGCTATCTACAGGGGGCCCCACCCCAGCATTTT. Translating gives CASSYLQGAPPQHF.

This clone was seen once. CDR3 coding DNA: TGCGCCAGCAGCCTGGGACAGGGGGGGACCGGGGAGCTGTTTTTT. Residues: CASSLGQGGTGELFF. The chain links TRBV5-1 to TRBJ2-2, with TRBD1 matching over 11 bases. The CDR3 is made up of 15 amino acids. CDR1 SGHRS and CDR2 YFSETQ come from the germline V gene. With 4 bases clipped from V and 5 bases from J, the junction kept 4 bases outside the gene matches.

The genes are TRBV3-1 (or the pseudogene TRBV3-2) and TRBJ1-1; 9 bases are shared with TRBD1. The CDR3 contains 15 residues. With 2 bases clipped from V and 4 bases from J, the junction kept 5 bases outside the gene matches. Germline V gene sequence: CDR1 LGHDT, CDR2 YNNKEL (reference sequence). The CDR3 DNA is TGTGCCAGCAGCCAAATGGACAGGGGTGGCACTGAAGCTTTCTTT. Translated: CASSQMDRGGTEAFF.

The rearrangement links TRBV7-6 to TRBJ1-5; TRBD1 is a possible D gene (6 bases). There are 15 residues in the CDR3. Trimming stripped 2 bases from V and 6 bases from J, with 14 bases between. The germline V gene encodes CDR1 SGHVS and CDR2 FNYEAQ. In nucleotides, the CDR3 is TGTGCCAGCAGCTTAAATCCAGGGGAAGGTCAGCCCCAGCATTTT. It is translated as CASSLNPGEGQPQHF.

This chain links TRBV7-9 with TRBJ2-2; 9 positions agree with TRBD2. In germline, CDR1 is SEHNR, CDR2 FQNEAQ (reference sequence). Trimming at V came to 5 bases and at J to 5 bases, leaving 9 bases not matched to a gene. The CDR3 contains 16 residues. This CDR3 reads CASSLHALAGTGELFF. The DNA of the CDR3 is TGTGCCAGCAGCCTCCACGCGCTAGCGGGAACCGGGGAGCTGTTTTTT.

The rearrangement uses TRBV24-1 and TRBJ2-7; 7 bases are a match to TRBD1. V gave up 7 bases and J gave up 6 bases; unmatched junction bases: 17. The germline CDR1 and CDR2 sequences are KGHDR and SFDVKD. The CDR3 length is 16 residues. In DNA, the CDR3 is TGTGCCACCAGGGACAGGAGGCGGGTCAAGGTGTCCGAGCAGTACTTC. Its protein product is CATRDRRRVKVSEQYF.

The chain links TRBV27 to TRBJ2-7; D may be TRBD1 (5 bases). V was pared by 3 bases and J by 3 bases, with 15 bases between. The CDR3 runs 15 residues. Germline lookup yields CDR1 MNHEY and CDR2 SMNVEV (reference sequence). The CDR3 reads CASSFSQGIGYEQYF. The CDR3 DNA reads TGTGCCAGCAGTTTCTCGCAGGGAATAGGCTACGAGCAGTACTTC.

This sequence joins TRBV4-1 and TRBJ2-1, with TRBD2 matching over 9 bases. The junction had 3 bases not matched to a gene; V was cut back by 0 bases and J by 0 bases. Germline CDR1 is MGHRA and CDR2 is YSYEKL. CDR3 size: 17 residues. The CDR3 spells CASSQDASGDSYNEQFF. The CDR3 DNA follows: TGCGCCAGCAGCCAAGATGCTAGCGGGGACTCCTACAATGAGCAGTTCTTC.

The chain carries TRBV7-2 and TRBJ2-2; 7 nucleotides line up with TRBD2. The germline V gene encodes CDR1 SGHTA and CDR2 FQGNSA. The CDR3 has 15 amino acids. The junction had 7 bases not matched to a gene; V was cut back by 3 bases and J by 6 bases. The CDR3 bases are TGTGCCAGCAGCTTTGGTCTAGCGGCCGCCGGGGAGCTGTTTTTT. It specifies CASSFGLAAAGELFF.

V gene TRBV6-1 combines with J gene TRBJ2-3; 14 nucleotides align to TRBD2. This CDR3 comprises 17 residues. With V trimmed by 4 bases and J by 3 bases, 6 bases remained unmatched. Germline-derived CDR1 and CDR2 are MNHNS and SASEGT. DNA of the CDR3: TGTGCCAGCAGTGGGGGATGGACTAGCGGGGGGACAGATACGCAGTATTTT. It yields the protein CASSGGWTSGGTDTQYF.

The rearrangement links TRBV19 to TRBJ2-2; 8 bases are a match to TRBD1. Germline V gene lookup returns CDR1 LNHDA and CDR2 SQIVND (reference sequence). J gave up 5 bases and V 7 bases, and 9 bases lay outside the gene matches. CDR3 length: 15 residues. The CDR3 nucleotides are TGTGCCAGTAAGAGGACAGGGAGCGATACCGGGGAGCTGTTTTTT. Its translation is CASKRTGSDTGELFF.

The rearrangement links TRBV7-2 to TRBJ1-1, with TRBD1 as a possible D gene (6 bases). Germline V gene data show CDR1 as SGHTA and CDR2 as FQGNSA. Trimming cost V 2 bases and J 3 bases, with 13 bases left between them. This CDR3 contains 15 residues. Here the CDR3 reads CASSLRGAGYTEAFF. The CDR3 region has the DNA TGTGCCAGCAGCTTACGGGGGGCTGGTTACACTGAAGCTTTCTTT.

The CDR3 sequence is CASSSFGDFSYEQYF. Here the CDR3 DNA reads TGTGCCAGCAGTTCCTTCGGGGACTTCTCCTACGAGCAGTACTTC. This chain links TRBV6-6 with TRBJ2-7; a possible D gene is TRBD2 (6 bases). The CDR3 is made up of 15 amino acids. Germline assignment: CDR1 MNHNY and CDR2 SVGAGI (reference sequence). V lost 4 bases and J 0 bases, leaving 13 bases between the germline ends.

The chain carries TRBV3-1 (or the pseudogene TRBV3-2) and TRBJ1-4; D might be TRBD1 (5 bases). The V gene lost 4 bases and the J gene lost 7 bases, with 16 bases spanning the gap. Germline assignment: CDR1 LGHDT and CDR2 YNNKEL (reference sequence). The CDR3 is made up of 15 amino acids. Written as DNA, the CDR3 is TGTGCCAGCAGCCTACTGGCCGCGGGGGGTGAAAAACTGTTTTTT. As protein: CASSLLAAGGEKLFF.

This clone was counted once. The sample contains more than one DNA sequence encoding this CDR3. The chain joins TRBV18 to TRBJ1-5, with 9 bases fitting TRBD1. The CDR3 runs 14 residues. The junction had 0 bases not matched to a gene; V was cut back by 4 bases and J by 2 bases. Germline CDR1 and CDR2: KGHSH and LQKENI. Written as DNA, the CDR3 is TGTGCCAGCTCACGGGACAGGGGCAATCAGCCCCAGCATTTT. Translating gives CASSRDRGNQPQHF. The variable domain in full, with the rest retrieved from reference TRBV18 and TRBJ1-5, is NAGVMQNPRHLVRRRGQEARLRCSPMKGHSHVYWYRQLPEEGLKFMVYLQKENIIDESGMPKERFSAEFPKEGPSILRIQQVVRGDSAAYFCASSRDRGNQPQHFGDGTRLSIL.